This passage covers 11 T cell receptor beta chains from one sample sequenced in a study of shared clonotypes between healthy human individuals. Repertoires were generated with immunoSEQ multiplex PCR, while TCRdb's copy carries only in-frame clones and drops some. The sample contains about 2,200,000 clones, roughly 91% of which appear only once. CD8 cells classed as naive were CD45RO-negative and positively selected for CCR7, excluding terminally differentiated effector memory CD45RA+ cells. Material for sequencing was naive CD8+ T cells from PBMCs. These receptors originate from a man aged 18 to 29 in good health. Some clones in this sample may be carry-over from other donors' samples.

The J gene is TRBJ1-5, the V gene TRBV27; a possible D gene is TRBD1 (6 bases). Germline V gene data show CDR1 as MNHEY and CDR2 as SMNVEV (reference sequence). CDR3 length: 16 residues. With 3 bases removed from V and 4 bases from J, the gap between germline ends came to 16 bases. Here the CDR3 DNA reads TGTGCCAGCAGTTTTTCCGGGACACTGATTAATCAGCCCCAGCATTTT. Translating gives CASSFSGTLINQPQHF.

The chain is built from TRBV28 and TRBJ2-7; D is unresolved. Looked up from germline, CDR1 is MDHEN and CDR2 is SYDVKM. The CDR3 has 14 amino acids. Trimming left V 2 bases short and J 5 bases short, with 13 bases between. CDR3 nucleotide sequence: TGTGCCAGCAGTTTAAGAGCATTTCGGCACGAGCAGTACTTC. Amino acids: CASSLRAFRHEQYF.

The gene calls are TRBV2 and TRBJ2-1; 7 nucleotides line up with TRBD2. Trimming took 6 bases from V and 9 from J; bases not matched to a gene: 14. Germline-derived CDR1 and CDR2 are SNHLY and FYNNEI. The length of the CDR3 is 15 residues. This chain's CDR3 is CASRPGPAPGGEQFF. The CDR3 DNA is TGTGCCAGCAGGCCGGGACCGGCTCCGGGGGGTGAGCAGTTCTTC.

V usage is TRBV5-1 and J usage is TRBJ1-1, with TRBD1 as a possible D gene (6 bases). The germline V and J ends were trimmed by 0 bases and 7 bases, with 16 bases remaining between them. Germline values: CDR1 SGHRS, CDR2 YFSETQ. The CDR3 has 15 amino acids. The CDR3 coding sequence is TGCGCCAGCAGCTTGGGAACCGGGACAAACTATGAAGCTTTCTTT. Protein product: CASSLGTGTNYEAFF.

The chain couples TRBV27 to TRBJ2-3, with 7 bases matching TRBD2. Germline CDR1 reads MNHEY; CDR2 reads SMNVEV (reference sequence). With V trimmed by 6 bases and J by 4 bases, 4 bases remained unmatched. The CDR3 contains 13 residues. CDR3 sequence: CASRFTSADTQYF. For the CDR3, the DNA is TGTGCCAGCAGGTTTACTAGCGCAGATACGCAGTATTTT.

This clone was picked up one time. The chain employs TRBV19 and TRBJ1-1; 10 bases are shared with TRBD1. The CDR3 is made up of 15 amino acids. Germline-derived CDR1 and CDR2 are LNHDA and SQIVND (reference sequence). V gave up 3 bases and J gave up 4 bases; unmatched junction bases: 5. CDR3 sequence reads: CASSILRDRGTEAFF. DNA for the CDR3: TGTGCCAGTAGTATCCTCCGGGACAGGGGCACTGAAGCTTTCTTT.

The chain couples TRBV27 to TRBJ2-5; 11 bases align to TRBD2. The V and J ends lost 6 bases and 0 bases, in that order; junction bases with no gene match: 6. The CDR3 is 16 amino acids. Looked up from germline, CDR1 is MNHEY and CDR2 is SMNVEV (reference sequence). CDR3: CASRAGLAGYQETQYF. CDR3 nucleotides: TGTGCCAGCAGGGCTGGACTAGCGGGTTACCAAGAGACCCAGTACTTC.

This rearrangement joins TRBV7-9 to TRBJ1-2; D might be TRBD1 (6 bases). From germline, CDR1 is SEHNR and CDR2 FQNEAQ (reference sequence). The CDR3 is 14 residues long. The ends were cut back, 4 bases at V and 8 bases at J, with 17 bases in the middle. CDR3 DNA sequence: TGTGCCAGCAGCTCGGGGGGGACACCCTGGGGCTACACCTTC. It specifies CASSSGGTPWGYTF.

The chain carries TRBV5-4 and TRBJ2-7, with D possibly matching TRBD2 (7 bases). V lost 2 bases, J lost 0 bases, and 12 bases lay in between. Germline lookup yields CDR1 SGHNT and CDR2 YYREEE (reference sequence). The CDR3 is made up of 15 amino acids. DNA for the CDR3: TGTGCCAGCAGCTTCCTGGGGGGGGCCTCCTACGAGCAGTACTTC. Its protein is CASSFLGGASYEQYF.

This clone occurred once. The V gene is TRBV5-6, the J gene TRBJ2-7; TRBD2 is a possible D gene (6 bases). The CDR3 consists of 13 residues. Trimming removed 0 bases at V and 7 bases at J, with 11 bases between. Germline lookup yields CDR1 SGHDT and CDR2 YYEEEE. In DNA form, the CDR3 reads TGTGCCAGCAGCTTGGCGCCCGCGGGAGAGCAGTACTTC. This translates into CASSLAPAGEQYF.

CDR3 sequence: CSVLYLDRGETEAFF. In DNA, the CDR3 is TGCAGCGTTCTATATTTGGACAGGGGGGAAACTGAAGCTTTCTTT. This chain joins TRBV29-1 and TRBJ1-1; 10 bases are shared with TRBD1. The CDR3 extends over 15 amino acids. In germline, CDR1 is SQVTM, CDR2 ANQGSEA. The V and J ends lost 5 bases and 5 bases, in that order; junction bases with no gene match: 11.